The 30 T cell receptor beta chains below all came from one sample that was sequenced in a study of T cells in Graves' hyperthyroidism and ophthalmopathy. Authors of the study amplified TCR beta CDR3 regions from RNA transcripts. HTBI primers drove first-round RT-PCR of the TCR CDR3. In TCRdb, the multiplex PCR reads were re-called with MiXCR into one record per CDR3 protein. Of about 290,000 distinct CDR3 sequences listed, 10% to 15% are singletons. Sequencing was performed on blood. Source of these receptors: a woman in her twenties or thirties with Graves' hyperthyroidism that later progressed to Graves' ophthalmopathy.

This clonotype was counted at least ten times. J is TRBJ2-1 and V is TRBV6-2 or TRBV6-3; D may be TRBD2 (6 bases). V was pared by 5 bases and J by 1 base, with 15 bases between. Germline V gene sequence: CDR1 MNHEY, CDR2 SVGEGT. The length of the CDR3 is 16 residues. CDR3 sequence: CASSTYRDSSYNEQFF. CDR3 bases: TGTGCCAGCAGTACTTACCGGGACTCGTCCTACAATGAGCAGTTCTTC.

This clonotype came up many times. The CDR3 nucleotides are TGTGCTAGTGGAAGGGGGTACAATGAGCAGTTCTTC. Translating gives CASGRGYNEQFF. The chain is built from TRBV12-5 and TRBJ2-1; tentatively, D is TRBD1 (6 bases). The CDR3 runs 12 residues. The V gene lost 6 bases and the J gene lost 4 bases, with 7 bases spanning the gap. Germline V gives CDR1 LGHNT, CDR2 FRNRAP.

Many counts were recorded for this clonotype. This chain joins TRBV6-5 and TRBJ1-2, with 8 bases that match TRBD1. Germline CDR1 and CDR2: MNHEY and SVGAGI. V was pared by 0 bases and J by 0 bases, with 12 bases of the junction left unmatched. CDR3 length: 19 residues. The CDR3: CASSYSIAEGQGTNYGYTF. DNA of the CDR3: TGTGCCAGCAGTTACTCGATAGCTGAAGGACAGGGAACTAACTATGGCTACACCTTC.

J is TRBJ1-4 and V is TRBV20-1; weak D call: TRBD1 (5 bases). The germline V gene encodes CDR1 DFQATT and CDR2 SNEGSKA (reference sequence). The CDR3 sequence is 13 residues long. The V end lost 0 bases, the J end lost 15 bases, and 17 bases lay between the germline ends. CDR3: CSARDRQRGGVFF. CDR3 bases: TGCAGTGCTAGAGATCGACAGAGGGGCGGGGTGTTTTTT.

Remarks on this clonotype: A much larger clonotype is one base distant, so this may be a read error. The V call is TRBV18, the J call TRBJ2-7; 8 positions match TRBD2. The CDR3 covers 15 residues. V gave up 6 bases and J gave up 5 bases; unmatched junction bases: 12. The germline V gene encodes CDR1 KGHSH and CDR2 LQKENI. Written as DNA, the CDR3 is TGTGCCAGCTCGCCCGGGGTAAGCGGGAGTAACGAGCAGTACTTC. This gives the protein CASSPGVSGSNEQYF. The whole variable domain, filled in from reference TRBV18 and TRBJ2-7, reads NAGVMQNPRHLVRRRGQEARLRCSPMKGHSHVYWYRQLPEEGLKFMVYLQKENIIDESGMPKERFSAEFPKEGPSILRIQQVVRGDSAAYFCASSPGVSGSNEQYFGPGTRLTVT.

The CDR3 DNA reads as TGTGCCAGCAGTTTAATTGAGGGTCGCAGCTCCTACGAGCAGTACTTC. It specifies CASSLIEGRSSYEQYF. The chain joins TRBV28 to TRBJ2-7; the D gene is possibly TRBD2 (5 bases). Germline CDR1 MDHEN, CDR2 SYDVKM. V shed 2 bases and J shed 0 bases, with 14 bases lying between them. The CDR3 contains 16 residues.

This clonotype was recorded at least ten times. This chain uses TRBV7-2 with TRBJ2-3; 9 bases fit TRBD1. Losses at the gene ends were 3 bases for V and 3 bases for J; bases not matched to a gene: 1. The length of the CDR3 is 14 residues. Germline CDR1 SGHTA, CDR2 FQGNSA. The CDR3 region is CASSFGQGTDTQYF. The DNA of the CDR3 is TGTGCCAGCAGCTTCGGACAGGGGACAGATACGCAGTATTTT. The variable domain in full, with the rest retrieved from reference TRBV7-2 and TRBJ2-3, is GAGVSQSPSNKVTEKGKDVELRCDPISGHTALYWYRQSLGQGLEFLIYFQGNSAPDKSGLPSDRFSAERTGGSVSTLTIQRTQQEDSAVYLCASSFGQGTDTQYFGPGTRLTVL.

This clonotype was recorded a few times. J is TRBJ2-7 and V is TRBV25-1; TRBD2 matches 7 bases. CDR1 MGHDK and CDR2 SYGVNS come from the germline V gene. V shed 7 bases and J 6 bases; nucleotides not matched to a gene: 9. CDR3 size: 13 residues. CDR3 in DNA: TGTGCCAGCACGTCCGGGGCTAGCGGCGAGCAGTACTTC. It codes for CASTSGASGEQYF.

This clonotype was counted ten times or more. The CDR3 spells CASSFTDRGLFHNEQFF. DNA for the CDR3: TGTGCCAGCAGCTTTACTGACAGGGGACTCTTCCACAATGAGCAGTTCTTC. The rearrangement links TRBV7-9 to TRBJ2-1, with 8 nucleotides matching TRBD1. This CDR3 comprises 17 residues. The trim removed 3 bases at V and 5 bases at J, leaving 12 bases unmatched. Germline lookup yields CDR1 SEHNR and CDR2 FQNEAQ (reference sequence).

This clonotype was recorded at least ten times. This chain uses TRBV11-2 with TRBJ2-7; either TRBD1 or TRBD2 may supply D (5 bases each). V gave up 5 bases and J gave up 4 bases, with 15 bases separating them. There are 14 residues in the CDR3. Germline assignment: CDR1 SGHAT and CDR2 FQNNGV. The DNA for the CDR3 is TGTGCCAGCAGCCCTAGGGGAGAGAGTTACGAGCAGTACTTC. It translates to CASSPRGESYEQYF.

The rearrangement joins TRBV3-1 to TRBJ2-2, with D possibly being TRBD1 or TRBD2 (7 bases each). Germline CDR1 LGHDT, CDR2 YNNKEL (reference sequence). Between the trimmed V and J ends, which lost 2 bases and 6 bases, there was a span of 10 bases. The length of the CDR3 is 14 residues. The CDR3 region is CASSQSGGAGELFF. CDR3 bases: TGTGCCAGCAGCCAATCAGGGGGGGCCGGGGAGCTGTTTTTT.

This clonotype was seen ten or more times. V usage is TRBV7-3 and J usage is TRBJ2-5; tentative D call: TRBD2 (7 bases). The germline V and J ends were trimmed by 5 bases and 5 bases, with 18 bases remaining between them. The germline CDR1 and CDR2 sequences are SGHTA and FQGTGA. This CDR3 is 15 amino acids long. The CDR3 spells CASSPRGGARETQYF. Written as DNA, the CDR3 is TGTGCCAGCAGCCCCCGAGGGGGGGCGCGGGAGACCCAGTACTTC. The full variable domain, with the rest looked up from reference TRBV7-3 and TRBJ2-5, is GAGVSQTPSNKVTEKGKYVELRCDPISGHTALYWYRQSLGQGPEFLIYFQGTGAADDSGLPNDRFFAVRPEGSVSTLKIQRTERGDSAVYLCASSPRGGARETQYFGPGTRLLVL.

This clonotype was recorded many times. The chain joins TRBV7-2 to TRBJ2-1, with D tentatively TRBD2 (5 bases). The CDR3 extends over 17 amino acids. Germline V gene lookup returns CDR1 SGHTA and CDR2 FQGNSA. V dropped 4 bases and J dropped 0 bases, with 16 bases sitting between them. The CDR3 DNA sequence: TGTGCCAGCAGCTCCGTTAGCGTGAGGAGCTCCTACAATGAGCAGTTCTTC. Translating gives CASSSVSVRSSYNEQFF.

This clonotype was found a few times. This may arise from a read error, as a much more abundant clone is one base away. The chain carries TRBV7-2 and TRBJ1-5, with 10 bases fitting TRBD1. CDR3 size: 17 residues. The germline V gene has CDR1 SGHTA and CDR2 FQGNSA. CDR3 protein: CASSLLGQGTSNQPKHF. The CDR3 DNA reads as TGTGCCAGCAGCTTATTGGGACAGGGGACCAGCAATCAGCCCAAGCATTTT.

The table lists this clonotype with many counts. This sequence joins TRBV7-9 and TRBJ2-4; no clear D. The CDR3 is made up of 10 amino acids. Trimming took 8 bases from V and 5 from J, leaving 4 bases between them. CDR1 and CDR2 (germline): SEHNR, FQNEAQ (reference sequence). The CDR3 is CASSENIQYF. The CDR3 bases are TGTGCCAGCTCGGAAAACATTCAGTACTTC.

A few counts support this clonotype. V gene TRBV6-2 or TRBV6-3 combines with J gene TRBJ2-1; TRBD1 agrees at 7 bases. From germline, CDR1 is MNHEY and CDR2 SVGEGT. CDR3 length: 12 amino acids. The trim removed 10 bases at V and 6 bases at J, leaving 6 bases unmatched. CDR3 coding DNA: TGTGCCACTTGCGGACAGGCCAATGAGCAGTTCTTC. Encoded protein: CATCGQANEQFF.

This clonotype was seen at least ten times. The rearrangement joins TRBV20-1 to TRBJ2-5; 8 bases match TRBD1. This CDR3 spans 16 amino acids. The germline CDR1 and CDR2 sequences are DFQATT and SNEGSKA (reference sequence). V shed 5 bases, J shed 7 bases, and the junction held 18 bases outside the gene matches. CDR3 in DNA: TGCAGTGCTTCTTCCACCCGGGACAGGACTGCCGGGACCCAGTACTTC. Translated: CSASSTRDRTAGTQYF.

This clonotype was seen at least ten times. The chain is built from TRBV20-1 and TRBJ2-7; 8 bases line up with TRBD2. Germline values: CDR1 DFQATT, CDR2 SNEGSKA (reference sequence). The CDR3 extends over 14 amino acids. V was clipped by 0 bases and J by 5 bases; unmatched bases: 6. The CDR3 DNA sequence: TGCAGTGCTAGAGATCGGGGGGGTCTCCACGAGCAGTACTTC. It is translated as CSARDRGGLHEQYF.

This clonotype was found many times. V usage is TRBV2 and J usage is TRBJ2-3; TRBD2 matches 13 bases. The junction had 15 bases not matched to a gene; V was cut back by 8 bases and J by 4 bases. Germline lookup yields CDR1 SNHLY and CDR2 FYNNEI. CDR3 length equals 18 residues. The CDR3 nucleotides are TGTGCCAGCTATACCGGGACTAGCGGGATTAATTTCCCAGATACGCAGTATTTT. Translation gives CASYTGTSGINFPDTQYF.

This clonotype was detected many times. The V and J genes are TRBV5-5 and TRBJ2-1; no definite D call. CDR1 and CDR2 (germline): SGHKS, YYEKEE (reference sequence). The V and J ends lost 4 bases and 10 bases respectively, with 9 bases between them. This CDR3 comprises 11 residues. The CDR3 here is CASSASKEQFF. For the CDR3, the DNA is TGTGCCAGCAGCGCAAGTAAGGAGCAGTTCTTC.

This clonotype was recorded a few times. This sequence joins TRBV29-1 and TRBJ1-2; no reliable D call. Trimming shortened V by 4 bases and J by 4 bases, and 10 bases separated the two germline ends. The CDR3 is made up of 12 amino acids. Per germline, CDR1 SQVTM and CDR2 ANQGSEA. As DNA, the CDR3 is TGCAGCGTTGGTGCAAAGAGCTATGGCTACACCTTC. Translating gives CSVGAKSYGYTF. The complete variable domain, with remaining parts taken from reference TRBV29-1 and TRBJ1-2, reads SAVISQKPSRDICQRGTSLTIQCQVDSQVTMMFWYRQQPGQSLTLIATANQGSEATYESGFVIDKFPISRPNLTFSTLTVSNMSPEDSSIYLCSVGAKSYGYTFGSGTRLTVV.

Concerning this clonotype itself: Being one base from a much bigger clone, this may be a read error. V and J are TRBV25-1 and TRBJ2-7; 9 positions agree with TRBD2. CDR3 length equals 15 residues. Germline V gene data show CDR1 as MGHDK and CDR2 as SYGVNS. CDR3 loop: CTSSPIGSGRSEQYF. The CDR3 DNA reads TGTACCAGCAGCCCAATCGGAAGCGGGAGGTCCGAGCAGTACTTC.

There are many counts of this clonotype. This chain joins TRBV28 and TRBJ2-1, with D possibly TRBD1 on 6 matching bases. Germline V CDR1 and CDR2: MDHEN, SYDVKM. The CDR3 length is 14 residues. V was trimmed by 8 bases and J by 0 bases, leaving 11 bases between them. Here the CDR3 reads CASRTASSYNEQFF. As DNA, the CDR3 is TGTGCCAGCCGGACAGCAAGCTCCTACAATGAGCAGTTCTTC.

This chain connects TRBV6-5 to TRBJ1-1; D might be TRBD1 (6 bases). Germline CDR1 reads MNHEY; CDR2 reads SVGAGI. The CDR3 length is 15 residues. The V end was cut by 2 bases, the J end by 1 base, with 11 bases between. CDR3 sequence reads: CASSYRGHKNTEAFF. The CDR3 DNA is TGTGCCAGCAGTTACAGGGGACACAAGAACACTGAAGCTTTCTTT.

This rearrangement joins TRBV27 to TRBJ1-1; possible D gene TRBD1, 6 bases. The V and J ends lost 5 bases and 2 bases respectively, with 21 bases between them. Germline loops: CDR1 MNHEY, CDR2 SMNVEV (reference sequence). The CDR3 consists of 17 residues. In nucleotides, the CDR3 is TGTGCCAGCAGTGAAAAACAGGGTAATATGTATAACACTGAAGCTTTCTTT. As protein: CASSEKQGNMYNTEAFF.

This clonotype showed up many times. The chain couples TRBV7-2 to TRBJ1-1; D may be TRBD1 (6 bases). The germline V and J ends were trimmed by 0 bases and 7 bases, with 18 bases remaining between them. The length of the CDR3 is 16 residues. Germline V gene sequence: CDR1 SGHTA, CDR2 FQGNSA. The CDR3 loop is CASSLAGDNTGIEAFF. The CDR3, as DNA: TGTGCCAGCAGCTTAGCGGGGGATAATACAGGGATTGAAGCTTTCTTT.

This chain links TRBV5-6 with TRBJ2-3; perhaps D is TRBD1 or TRBD2 (5 bases each). Germline V CDR1 and CDR2: SGHDT, YYEEEE. This CDR3 is built from 16 residues. Trimming took off 2 bases at V and 4 bases at J, with 17 bases between the two ends. The CDR3 is CASSFLSGTPADTQYF. The CDR3 DNA sequence: TGTGCCAGCAGCTTTCTTTCCGGGACCCCGGCAGATACGCAGTATTTT.

Ten or more counts support this clonotype. The rearrangement links TRBV7-9 to TRBJ2-7, with D possibly TRBD2 on 5 matching bases. V lost 5 bases and J 5 bases, leaving 16 bases between the germline ends. This CDR3 has 14 amino acids. Germline CDR1 SEHNR, CDR2 FQNEAQ (reference sequence). The CDR3 protein is CASSPYGPGNEQYF. The CDR3 DNA reads TGTGCCAGCAGCCCGTACGGACCCGGGAACGAGCAGTACTTC.

The chain links TRBV19 to TRBJ2-7; 7 bases match TRBD2. J was trimmed by 4 bases and V by 5 bases; bases with no gene match: 8. The CDR3 length is 14 residues. Germline lookup yields CDR1 LNHDA and CDR2 SQIVND (reference sequence). The CDR3 region is CASSLASGDYEQYF. The DNA of the CDR3 is TGTGCCAGTAGTCTGGCTAGCGGTGATTACGAGCAGTACTTC.

This clonotype has a count of ten or more. This sequence joins TRBV19 and TRBJ2-1, with TRBD1 identical over 9 bases. J was trimmed by 5 bases and V by 11 bases; bases with no gene match: 7. The CDR3 length is 13 residues. Germline lookup yields CDR1 LNHDA and CDR2 SQIVND (reference sequence). As DNA, the CDR3 is TGTGCCGGGGGGACAGGGCTAAACAATGAGCAGTTCTTC. It translates to CAGGTGLNNEQFF.